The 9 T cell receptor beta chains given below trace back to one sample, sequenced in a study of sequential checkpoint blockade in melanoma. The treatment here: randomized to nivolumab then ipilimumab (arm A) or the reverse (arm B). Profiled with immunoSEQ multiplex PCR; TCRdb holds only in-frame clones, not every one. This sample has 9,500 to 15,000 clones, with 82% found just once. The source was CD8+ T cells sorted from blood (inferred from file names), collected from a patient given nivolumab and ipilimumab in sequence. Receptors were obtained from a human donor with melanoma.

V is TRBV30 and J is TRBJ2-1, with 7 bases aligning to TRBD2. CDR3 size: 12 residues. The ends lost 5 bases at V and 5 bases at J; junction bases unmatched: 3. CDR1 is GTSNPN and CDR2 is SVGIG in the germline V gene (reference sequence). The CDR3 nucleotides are TGTGCCTGGGGACTAGGGGACAATGAGCAGTTCTTC. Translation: CAWGLGDNEQFF.

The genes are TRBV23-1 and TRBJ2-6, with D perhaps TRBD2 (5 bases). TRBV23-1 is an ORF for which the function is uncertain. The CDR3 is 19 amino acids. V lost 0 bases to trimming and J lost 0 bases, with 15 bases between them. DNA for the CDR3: TGCGCCAGCAGTCAATCAATCCCCTTCGGGAACTCTGGGGCCAACGTCCTGACTTTC. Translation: CASSQSIPFGNSGANVLTF.

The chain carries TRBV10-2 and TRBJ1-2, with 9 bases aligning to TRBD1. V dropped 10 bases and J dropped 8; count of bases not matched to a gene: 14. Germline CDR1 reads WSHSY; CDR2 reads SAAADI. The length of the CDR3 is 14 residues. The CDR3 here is CATMTPGQGWGYTF. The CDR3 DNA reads TGCGCCACCATGACCCCGGGACAGGGCTGGGGCTACACCTTC.

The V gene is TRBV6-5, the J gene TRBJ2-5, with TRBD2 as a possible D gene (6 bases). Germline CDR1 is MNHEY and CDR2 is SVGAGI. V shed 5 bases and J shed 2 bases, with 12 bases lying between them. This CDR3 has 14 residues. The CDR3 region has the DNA TGTGCCAGCAGTATAGGGACTGTGCAAGAGACCCAGTACTTC. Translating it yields CASSIGTVQETQYF.

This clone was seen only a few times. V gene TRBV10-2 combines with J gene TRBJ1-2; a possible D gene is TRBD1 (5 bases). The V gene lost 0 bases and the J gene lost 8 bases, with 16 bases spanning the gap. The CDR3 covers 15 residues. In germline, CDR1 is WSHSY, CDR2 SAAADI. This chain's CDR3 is CASSESTQGVRGYTF. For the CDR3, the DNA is TGCGCCAGCAGTGAGTCGACTCAAGGGGTCCGCGGCTACACCTTC.

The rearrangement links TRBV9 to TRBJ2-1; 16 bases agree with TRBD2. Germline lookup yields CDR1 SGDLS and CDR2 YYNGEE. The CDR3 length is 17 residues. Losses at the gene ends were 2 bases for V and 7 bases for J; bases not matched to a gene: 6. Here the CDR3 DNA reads TGTGCCAGCAGCGTGGCCGGGACTAGCGGGAGGGGAAATGAGCAGTTCTTC. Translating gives CASSVAGTSGRGNEQFF.

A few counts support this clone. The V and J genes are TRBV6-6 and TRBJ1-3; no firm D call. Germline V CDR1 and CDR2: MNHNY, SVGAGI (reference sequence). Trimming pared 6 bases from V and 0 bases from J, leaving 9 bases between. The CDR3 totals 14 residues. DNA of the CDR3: TGTGCCAGCAGACCAGTCTCCTCTGGAAACACCATATATTTT. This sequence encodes CASRPVSSGNTIYF.

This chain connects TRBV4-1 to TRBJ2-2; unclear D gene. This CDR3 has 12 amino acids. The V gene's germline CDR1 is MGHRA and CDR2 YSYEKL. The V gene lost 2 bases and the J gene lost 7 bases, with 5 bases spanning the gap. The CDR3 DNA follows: TGCGCCAGCAGCCAACAGAACGGGGAGCTGTTTTTT. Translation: CASSQQNGELFF.

CDR3 residues: CASSFGLPRDTFSYEQYF. CDR3 nucleotides: TGTGCCAGCAGTTTCGGTTTACCCCGGGACACCTTCTCCTACGAGCAGTACTTC. The gene calls are TRBV28 and TRBJ2-7, with D tentatively TRBD1 (6 bases). V lost 3 bases, J lost 0 bases, and 21 bases lay in between. The germline V gene encodes CDR1 MDHEN and CDR2 SYDVKM. This CDR3 region has 18 residues.